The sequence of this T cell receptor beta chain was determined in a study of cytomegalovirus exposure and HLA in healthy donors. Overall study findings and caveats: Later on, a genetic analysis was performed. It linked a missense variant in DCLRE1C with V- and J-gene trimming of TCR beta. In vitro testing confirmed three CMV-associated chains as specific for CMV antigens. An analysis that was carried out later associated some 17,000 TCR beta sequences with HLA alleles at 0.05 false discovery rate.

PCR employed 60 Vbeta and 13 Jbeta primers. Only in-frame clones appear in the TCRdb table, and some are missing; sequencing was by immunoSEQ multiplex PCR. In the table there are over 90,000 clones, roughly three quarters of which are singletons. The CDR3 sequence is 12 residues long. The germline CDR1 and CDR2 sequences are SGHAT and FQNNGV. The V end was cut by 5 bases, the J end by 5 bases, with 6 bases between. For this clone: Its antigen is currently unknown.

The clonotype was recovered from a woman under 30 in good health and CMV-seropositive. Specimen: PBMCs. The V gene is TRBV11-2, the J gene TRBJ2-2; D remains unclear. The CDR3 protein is CASSLTTGELFF. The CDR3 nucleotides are TGTGCCAGCAGCCTCACAACCGGGGAGCTGTTTTTT.